These T cell receptor beta chains were read from a single sample in a study of vaccination and CD4 T cells after COVID-19. Their target antigens are unknown. TCRdb reprocessed the PCR reads with MiXCR, giving one entry per CDR3 protein. Here the sample spans some 8,600 distinct CDR3 sequences, 60% being singletons. Input material: CD4+ T cells from blood, cultured in vitro. The receptors shown here come from a human donor who had recovered from COVID-19. Each CDR3 is given with its conserved first and last residue. A D gene is named only where the DNA matches it firmly. A row's size may be missing; if present it is once, few, many or a size class.

d_call clone_size j_call v_call cdr3_nt cdr3_aa
. few TRBJ1-4 TRBV20-1 TGCAGTGCTAGGCGCGCAACTAATGAAAAACTGTTTTTT CSARRATNEKLFF
TRBD1 . TRBJ2-7 TRBV19 TGTGCCAGTGCCACCGGGGACAGCTCCTACGAGCAGTACTTC CASATGDSSYEQYF
. . TRBJ2-7 TRBV20-1 TGCAGTGCTCGAACTAAGACCTACGAGCAGTACTTC CSARTKTYEQYF
TRBD1 . TRBJ2-2 TRBV2 TGTGCCAGCACCTCCACAGGGGTCGGGGAGCTGTTTTTT CASTSTGVGELFF
. . TRBJ2-3 TRBV15 TGTGCCACCAGAGACGCCCGAAGATTAAGAGATACGCAGTATTTT CATRDARRLRDTQYF
TRBD2 . TRBJ2-1 TRBV2 TGTGCCACCAAAAGGGGGACTAGCGGTAATGAGCAGTTCTTC CATKRGTSGNEQFF
. . TRBJ1-6 TRBV6-1 TGTGCCAGCAGTGAGCTGGGTTTAATCTCACCCCTCCACTTT CASSELGLISPLHF
. few TRBJ1-3 TRBV6-1 TGTGCCAGCAGTGAAACCCCAGGGGCCGGAAACACCATATATTTT CASSETPGAGNTIYF
. . TRBJ2-3 TRBV20-1 TGCAGTGCCCCGGACAGTTCAGATACGCAGTATTTT CSAPDSSDTQYF
TRBD2 few TRBJ2-5 TRBV15 TGTGCCACCAGCAGAGCTTGGGGAGGGCCCCAAGAGACCCAGTACTTC CATSRAWGGPQETQYF
. . TRBJ2-5 TRBV7-2 . CASSLFGGGNQETQCF
. . TRBJ2-2 TRBV20-1 TGCAGTGCTAGAGGTGTTGAGGGGGGCGCCACAGGCGGGGAGCTGTTTTTT CSARGVEGGATGGELFF
. few TRBJ2-1 TRBV6-5 TGTGCCAGCAGTTACCTTACAGGGAAGAATGAGCAGTTCTTC CASSYLTGKNEQFF
TRBD2 . TRBJ2-1 TRBV6-1 TGTGCCAGCAGTCTAGCGGGGATCTCCTACAATGAGCAGTTCTTC CASSLAGISYNEQFF
TRBD2 . TRBJ2-5 TRBV9 TGTGCCAGCAGCGTAGAAGTGGGGGCTAGCGGGTATGAAGAGACCCAGTACTTC CASSVEVGASGYEETQYF
TRBD2 . TRBJ2-2 TRBV24-1 TGTGCCACCACAGCGGGACGCACCGGGGAGCTGTTTTTT CATTAGRTGELFF
. few TRBJ2-7 TRBV18 TGTGCCAGCTCACCCACTTCGGGGAGCTCCTACGAGCAGTACTTC CASSPTSGSSYEQYF
. . TRBJ1-2 TRBV27 TGTGCCAGCAGTTTATCGGCGGGGGGGCACTATGGCTACACCTTC CASSLSAGGHYGYTF
TRBD2 . TRBJ2-1 TRBV6-1 TGTGCCAGCAGCCGAAGGGAACTAGCGGGGGGGCGTGGGTTCTTC CASSRRELAGGRGFF
. . TRBJ2-7 TRBV5-1 TGCGCCAGCAGCTTGATAGGCCCGTCCTACGAGCAGTACTTC CASSLIGPSYEQYF
TRBD2 . TRBJ2-5 TRBV11-2 TGTGCCAGCAGCTTATCGGGCGGGGGGGACAAAGAGACCCAGTACTTC CASSLSGGGDKETQYF
TRBD2 . TRBJ2-3 TRBV5-6 TGTGCCAGCAGCTTGGTTCTAGCGGGCACAGATACGCAGTATTTT CASSLVLAGTDTQYF
TRBD1 . TRBJ1-2 TRBV5-1 TGCGCCAGCAGGCCCTCCATATTAACAGGGGGAGCATATGGCTACACCTTC CASRPSILTGGAYGYTF
. . TRBJ2-1 TRBV7-2 TGTGCCAGCAGGTTAGCCAGCTACAATGAGCAGTTCTTC CASRLASYNEQFF
. . TRBJ2-6 TRBV7-2 TGTGCCAGCAGCTTGAGGGTTCTCTCTGGGGCCAACGTCCTGACTTTC CASSLRVLSGANVLTF
TRBD1 once TRBJ1-2 TRBV6-1 TGTGCCAGCAGGAAACGTTCACAGGGGTCTCCAACCTCTAACTATGGCTACACCTTC CASRKRSQGSPTSNYGYTF
. . TRBJ2-3 TRBV11-3 TGTGCCAGCAGCCCCCGACGCGGCCCAGATACGCAGTATTTT CASSPRRGPDTQYF
. . TRBJ2-7 TRBV6-2/TRBV6-3 TGTGCCAGCAGTCAACTCTCCTACGAGCAGTACTTC CASSQLSYEQYF
. few TRBJ1-3 TRBV6-1 TGTGCCAGCAGCAGGGACGGCGCTGGAAACACCATATATTTT CASSRDGAGNTIYF
TRBD2 . TRBJ2-1 TRBV11-3 TGTGCCAGCAGCGTTAGCGGGAACTACAATGAGCAGTTCTTC CASSVSGNYNEQFF
. . TRBJ2-2 TRBV9 TGTGCCAGCAGCCGGGGTACGGACACCGGGGAGCTGTTTTTT CASSRGTDTGELFF
TRBD1 . TRBJ1-2 TRBV6-5 TGTGCCAGCAGGCACTCGAACCGATATGGGACAGGGATTAACTATGGCTACACCTTC CASRHSNRYGTGINYGYTF
. . TRBJ1-5 TRBV6-1 TGTGCCAGCAGTGAAGTAGGGTGGGGGGATCAGCCCCAGCATTTT CASSEVGWGDQPQHF
TRBD1 . TRBJ2-5 TRBV27 TGTGCCAGCAGTTTAAGGTCGGGGACAGACAGGCAAGAGACCCAGTACTTC CASSLRSGTDRQETQYF
TRBD2 . TRBJ2-1 TRBV4-2 TGTGCCAGCAGCCAAGAGGGACTAGTAAATTACAATGAGCAGTTCTTC CASSQEGLVNYNEQFF
TRBD1 few TRBJ2-1 TRBV11-1 TGTGCCAGCAGCTTTTGGACAGGGATTGTTTATGAGCAGTTCTTC CASSFWTGIVYEQFF
. few TRBJ1-1 TRBV21-1 TGTGCCAGCGTACATGGGGCGAACACTGAAGCTTTCTTT CASVHGANTEAFF
. . TRBJ1-4 TRBV20-1 TGCAGTGCTAGGACACTCAATGATCGGAAACTGTTTTTT CSARTLNDRKLFF
. . TRBJ2-7 TRBV2 TGTGCCAGCAGTGCTGAAGCCTACTCCTACGAGCAGTACTTC CASSAEAYSYEQYF
TRBD1 . TRBJ1-1 TRBV4-2 TGTGCCAGCAGCCAAGATGTAAGGGGGCAGTTAACTGAAGCTTTCTTT CASSQDVRGQLTEAFF
TRBD2 . TRBJ2-2 TRBV18 TGTGCCAGCTCACCGGGACTAGTTACCGGGGAGCTGTTTTTT CASSPGLVTGELFF
. few TRBJ2-2 TRBV7-6 TGTGCCAGCAGCCGCAACGTGGGGGACGGGGAGCTGTTTTTT CASSRNVGDGELFF
TRBD1 . TRBJ2-5 TRBV27 TGTGCCAGCAGACAGACAGGGTTGGAGACCCAGTACTTC CASRQTGLETQYF
. . TRBJ2-3 TRBV2 TGTGCCAGCAGTTTGACATCGGATGGTGATACGCAGTATTTT CASSLTSDGDTQYF
. once TRBJ1-1 TRBV11-2 TGTGCCAGCAGCCGTGTTGTGGAGACGGAAGCTTTCTTT CASSRVVETEAFF
. . TRBJ2-6 TRBV7-3 TGTGCCAGTTCAGGCTCTGGGGCCAACGTCCTGACTTTC CASSGSGANVLTF